This TCR beta chain was captured in a study of shared clonotypes between healthy human individuals. A note on this clone: Since a far larger clone is one base different, this is likely a read error.

The germline gives CDR1 SEHNR, CDR2 FQNEAQ (reference sequence). CDR3 length: 14 amino acids. V dropped 8 bases and J dropped 8; count of bases not matched to a gene: 12. Here immunoSEQ multiplex PCR was the method, and the copy in TCRdb shows in-frame clones only, minus some. Among around 100,000 clones listed, roughly two thirds were seen once. What was sequenced was memory CD8+ T cells sorted from blood. Regarding subset: CD45RO+ cells pooled with CCR7-negative TemRA cells. The chain carries TRBV7-9 and TRBJ2-4, with 7 positions matching TRBD2. The receptor was derived from a man aged 30-40 years in good health. CDR3 region: CASRPGLGGDIQYF. DNA for the CDR3: TGTGCCAGCCGCCCGGGGCTGGGGGGGGACATTCAGTACTTC.